The clone carrying this T cell receptor (beta chain) was seen once. Produced via immunoSEQ multiplex PCR; TCRdb's table is partial and in-frame only. Of about 220,000 clones in the sample, roughly four fifths were seen once. CDR3 length: 14 amino acids. Germline CDR1 is KGHDR and CDR2 is SFDVKD. The V gene lost 1 base and the J gene lost 5 bases, with 9 bases spanning the gap. This record comes from a study of blood T cell repertoires in COVID-19. The sequence was collected from a young woman who had recovered from COVID-19. Input material: peripheral blood. The chain combines TRBV24-1 with TRBJ2-3; D is perhaps TRBD1 (5 bases). The CDR3 DNA reads TGTGCCACCAGTGATTTACAGGTGAAAGATACGCAGTATTTT. It yields the protein CATSDLQVKDTQYF.